Below, 25 T cell receptor beta chains from the same sample are listed, as sequenced in a study of neurological immune-mediated disorders (dated by TCRdb to about 2019). Library preparation was by 5' RACE. The instrument given in TCRdb is Illumina HiSeq 2500. In-frame beta chains were kept once TCRdb had trimmed the public reads at Q25 with fastp and called clones with MiXCR. Every CDR3 protein is listed once, alongside the most common genes and DNA of its rows. The table for this sample lists tens of thousands of distinct CDR3 sequences; roughly 3.5% of them were counted only once. Of the sample, roughly 2% falls within the top ten clones. Sequenced: PBMCs. These receptors all come from a woman aged 45 to 65 with multiple sclerosis.

This clonotype was recorded many times. It is unclear where the CDR3 begins or ends on the DNA, so no DNA is shown, and the CDR3 is as TCRdb lists it. This chain joins TRBV6-2 or TRBV6-3 and TRBJ1-5. Per germline, CDR1 MNHEY and CDR2 SVGEGT. The CDR3 adds up to 14 amino acids, both ends counted. CDR3 sequence: CASSTSGGRQPQHF.

This clonotype came up many times. The rearrangement uses TRBV29-1 and TRBJ2-1; possibly TRBD1 for D (7 bases). V was clipped by 3 bases and J by 8 bases, with 20 bases between them. This CDR3 has 15 residues. Looked up from germline, CDR1 is SQVTM and CDR2 is ANQGSEA. CDR3 loop: CSVDSPGGGRDEQFF. The DNA of the CDR3 is TGCAGCGTTGATTCCCCAGGGGGAGGACGGGATGAGCAGTTCTTC.

This clonotype was found many times. The CDR3 nucleotides read TGCAGTGCTAGAGACCCGGGAAGCACAGATACGCAGTATTTT. This translates into CSARDPGSTDTQYF. This chain joins TRBV20-1 and TRBJ2-3; maybe TRBD2 (5 bases). In germline, CDR1 is DFQATT, CDR2 SNEGSKA (reference sequence). V was clipped by 0 bases and J by 0 bases, with 7 bases between them. There are 14 residues in the CDR3.

This clonotype was detected many times. J is TRBJ2-7 and V is TRBV6-2 or TRBV6-3; 8 nucleotides agree with TRBD2. CDR1 and CDR2 from the germline V gene are MNHEY and SVGEGT. Losses at the gene ends were 5 bases for V and 8 bases for J; bases not matched to a gene: 8. The CDR3 has 13 amino acids. As DNA, the CDR3 is TGTGCCAGCAGTCCCTCTACTAGCGGCCAGCAGTACTTC. Its protein product is CASSPSTSGQQYF.

This clonotype was recorded many times. The chain uses TRBV29-1 and TRBJ2-5, with 12 positions matching TRBD1. J gave up 5 bases and V 6 bases, and 7 bases lay outside the gene matches. From germline, CDR1 is SQVTM and CDR2 ANQGSEA. The CDR3 runs to 14 residues. CDR3 nucleotide sequence: TGCAGCGTAGTTACCGGGACAGGGGGCGAGACCCAGTACTTC. This encodes CSVVTGTGGETQYF.

Only a few counts were recorded for this clonotype. The chain joins TRBV5-1 to TRBJ2-2; TRBD2 aligns across 10 bases. The length of the CDR3 is 16 residues. V lost 5 bases to trimming and J lost 4 bases; unmatched junction nucleotides: 8. Per the germline V gene, CDR1 is SGHRS and CDR2 is YFSETQ. In DNA, the CDR3 is TGCGCCAGCAGTTCGTCAGCGGGAGGGCCCACCGGGGAGCTGTTTTTT. The encoded protein is CASSSSAGGPTGELFF.

This clonotype was found a few times. The rearrangement joins TRBV6-2 or TRBV6-3 to TRBJ2-1; tentatively, D is TRBD2 (6 bases). Trimming shortened V by 7 bases and J by 0 bases, and 13 bases separated the two germline ends. Germline lookup yields CDR1 MNHEY and CDR2 SVGEGT. The CDR3 runs to 15 residues. The CDR3, as DNA: TGTGCCAGCACCCCCCCCGGGAGCTCCTACAATGAGCAGTTCTTC. It translates to CASTPPGSSYNEQFF.

This clonotype was found many times. The junction differs from germline at one of its ends, possibly a read error. V is TRBV9 and J is TRBJ1-6; D may be TRBD1 (6 bases). Germline-derived CDR1 and CDR2 are SGDLS and YYNGEE. This CDR3 has 15 amino acids. CDR3 DNA: TGTGCCAGCAGCGTAGCAGGACAGCTTAATTCACCCCTCAACTTT. Translating it yields CASSVAGQLNSPLNF.

This clonotype has at least ten counts. This sequence joins TRBV5-1 and TRBJ2-2, with TRBD2 identical over 10 bases. V lost 4 bases to trimming and J lost 4 bases; unmatched junction nucleotides: 4. The CDR3 sequence is 15 residues long. Germline assignment: CDR1 SGHRS and CDR2 YFSETQ. The CDR3 DNA reads as TGCGCCAGCAGCCCTAGCGGGAGTGGCACCGGGGAGCTGTTTTTT. Translation: CASSPSGSGTGELFF.

This clonotype was observed at least ten times. The chain joins TRBV9 to TRBJ2-3, with TRBD2 matching over 10 bases. The CDR3 contains 15 residues. V shed 5 bases and J 1 base; nucleotides not matched to a gene: 4. Germline CDR1 is SGDLS and CDR2 is YYNGEE. Here the CDR3 reads CASSSGTSGTDTQYF. CDR3 DNA: TGTGCCAGCAGTTCCGGGACTAGCGGCACAGATACGCAGTATTTT.

Many counts were recorded for this clonotype. This chain links TRBV6-6 with TRBJ2-1; 9 positions match TRBD1. The junction had 12 bases not matched to a gene; V was cut back by 8 bases and J by 7 bases. The CDR3 is 15 residues long. Germline loops: CDR1 MNHNY, CDR2 SVGAGI (reference sequence). CDR3 protein: CASFNSGQGSNEQFF. The CDR3 nucleotides read TGTGCCAGCTTTAATTCGGGACAGGGTTCGAATGAGCAGTTCTTC.

This clonotype was recorded at least ten times. The chain is built from TRBV6-4 and TRBJ2-1; 11 nucleotides align to TRBD1. This CDR3 is 14 amino acids long. The V gene's germline CDR1 is MRHNA and CDR2 SNTAGT. V was pared by 2 bases and J by 6 bases, with 0 bases of the junction left unmatched. The CDR3 loop is CASSDGTGGNEQFF. DNA for the CDR3: TGTGCCAGCAGTGACGGGACAGGGGGCAATGAGCAGTTCTTC.

This clonotype was seen repeatedly, ten times or more. The V and J genes are TRBV3-1 and TRBJ2-2; D is unresolved. CDR3 size: 16 residues. Germline loops: CDR1 LGHDT, CDR2 YNNKEL (reference sequence). The V gene lost 3 bases and the J gene lost 4 bases, with 15 bases spanning the gap. The CDR3 loop is CASSQPGPRRTGELFF. The CDR3 bases are TGTGCCAGCAGCCAGCCGGGCCCCCGGCGCACCGGGGAGCTGTTTTTT.

This clonotype was seen many times. This sequence joins TRBV7-2 and TRBJ1-4; D unclear. The CDR3 is made up of 12 amino acids. Trimming pared 3 bases from V and 8 bases from J, leaving 7 bases between. Germline CDR1 is SGHTA and CDR2 is FQGNSA. As DNA, the CDR3 is TGTGCCAGCAGCTTTGGTGGGGAAAAACTGTTTTTT. Translated, it gives CASSFGGEKLFF.

CDR3 loop: CASSHPGADYEQYF. Written as DNA, the CDR3 is TGTGCCAGCAGCCACCCCGGGGCAGACTACGAGCAGTACTTC. The rearrangement links TRBV11-3 to TRBJ2-7; D tentatively reads TRBD1 or TRBD2 (5 bases each). The CDR3 loop spans 14 amino acids. Per the germline V gene, CDR1 is SGHNT and CDR2 is YENEEA. Trimming stripped 5 bases from V and 3 bases from J, with 14 bases between. Drawing the rest from reference TRBV11-3 and TRBJ2-7, the complete variable domain is EAGVVQSPRYKIIEKKQPVAFWCNPISGHNTLYWYLQNLGQGPELLIRYENEEAVDDSQLPKDRFSAERLKGVDSTLKIQPAELGDSAVYLCASSHPGADYEQYFGPGTRLTVT.

This clonotype was observed at least ten times. This chain joins TRBV12-3 or TRBV12-4 and TRBJ2-3; 11 nucleotides match TRBD2. The V and J ends lost 5 bases and 5 bases, in that order; junction bases with no gene match: 3. The length of the CDR3 is 14 residues. CDR3 protein: CASSLGTSGDTQYF. CDR3 nucleotides: TGTGCCAGCAGTCTAGGGACTAGCGGAGATACGCAGTATTTT.

Many counts were recorded for this clonotype. V usage is TRBV7-2 and J usage is TRBJ1-2; D remains unclear. The CDR3 is 15 residues long. Germline CDR1 reads SGHTA; CDR2 reads FQGNSA. V lost 2 bases and J 4 bases, leaving 14 bases between the germline ends. CDR3 amino acids: CASSLSSGVSYGYTF. The CDR3 DNA is TGTGCCAGCAGCTTATCTTCCGGGGTTAGCTATGGCTACACCTTC.

This clonotype was recorded many times. Compared with germline, one end of the junction differs, possibly owing to a read error. The chain uses TRBV27 and TRBJ1-5; a possible D gene is TRBD1 (6 bases). This CDR3 is 16 amino acids long. Germline V gives CDR1 MNHEY, CDR2 SMNVEV (reference sequence). CDR3 nucleotides: TGTGCCAGCAGTTTAACCCCAGGGGATAGCAATCAGCCCCAGAATTTT. Its translation: CASSLTPGDSNQPQNF.

Many counts were recorded for this clonotype. V gene TRBV14 combines with J gene TRBJ1-1, with D possibly matching TRBD1 (6 bases). V shed 4 bases and J shed 5 bases, with 14 bases lying between them. CDR1 and CDR2 from the germline V gene are SGHDN and FVKESK. This CDR3 contains 14 residues. The CDR3: CASSRTNRVTEAFF. In DNA form, the CDR3 reads TGTGCCAGCAGCCGAACCAACAGGGTTACTGAAGCTTTCTTT.

The sample holds many counts of this clonotype. The gene calls are TRBV5-1 and TRBJ2-5; D is ambiguous. Germline V gives CDR1 SGHRS, CDR2 YFSETQ. Trimming left V 0 bases short and J 3 bases short, with 6 bases between. This CDR3 region has 13 residues. The CDR3 sequence: CASSLEGKETQYF. The CDR3 DNA follows: TGCGCCAGCAGCTTGGAGGGAAAAGAGACCCAGTACTTC.

This clonotype has ten or more counts. This rearrangement joins TRBV20-1 to TRBJ1-2; 8 positions agree with TRBD1. V lost 1 base and J lost 8; bases outside the gene matches: 6. CDR1 DFQATT and CDR2 SNEGSKA come from the germline V gene (reference sequence). This CDR3 contains 13 residues. The CDR3 protein is CSARVQDRVGYTF. CDR3 DNA: TGCAGTGCTAGAGTGCAGGACAGGGTAGGCTACACCTTC.

This clonotype was picked up many times. J is TRBJ1-6 and V is TRBV4-3, with D unresolved. Trimming removed 4 bases at V and 8 bases at J, with 9 bases between. The CDR3 runs to 13 residues. Germline V gene data show CDR1 as LGHNA and CDR2 as YSLEER. The CDR3 is CASSLLGYSPLHF. The DNA for the CDR3 is TGCGCCAGCAGCCTTTTAGGGTATTCACCCCTCCACTTT.

Notes on this clonotype: A much larger clone sits a single nucleotide away, making a read error possible. The final CDR3 position lacks the conserved phenylalanine or tryptophan, pointing to a likely read error. The chain combines TRBV12-3 or TRBV12-4 with TRBJ2-2, with D hard to call. The CDR3 has 11 residues. V lost 3 bases, J lost 6 bases, and 2 bases lay in between. The CDR3 sequence: CASSFPGELFC. The CDR3 region has the DNA TGTGCCAGCAGTTTCCCCGGGGAGCTGTTTTGT.

This clonotype came up many times. This chain links TRBV7-9 with TRBJ1-1; unclear D gene. The CDR3 has 15 amino acids. From germline, CDR1 is SEHNR and CDR2 FQNEAQ (reference sequence). The ends were cut back, 0 bases at V and 0 bases at J, with 8 bases in the middle. This chain's CDR3 is CASSLAFGVNTEAFF. CDR3 bases: TGTGCCAGCAGCTTAGCCTTCGGGGTGAACACTGAAGCTTTCTTT.

This clonotype was detected only a few times. This may come from a read error, since a much larger clone is one base off. The chain employs TRBV25-1 and TRBJ1-1; D may be TRBD1 (5 bases). This CDR3 is built from 15 residues. V was shortened by 6 bases and J by 5 bases, with 19 bases between the two germline ends. CDR1 MGHDK and CDR2 SYGVNS come from the germline V gene. CDR3 nucleotides: TGTGCCAGCAGGGGGTGGTGGAAGGGGAATACTGAAGCTTTCTTT. The encoded protein is CASRGWWKGNTEAFF.